These T cell receptor beta chains were read from a single sample in a study of T-cell memory formation after mild COVID-19. MiXCR, run by TCRdb on the 5' RACE reads, gives a single entry per CDR3 protein. The sample lists approximately 340,000 distinct CDR3 sequences, roughly 13% seen once, with about a fifth in the top ten. Sequenced material: PBMCs or a T cell subset sorted from them (not recorded which). All receptors derive from a man younger than 30 who had mild COVID-19 (a few samples of this study predate the infection). Cell type and time point are not known. The CDR3 runs from the conserved cysteine through the conserved F or W. The D gene is left open where the match is weak. Only some rows state a clone size, as once, few, many or a class for expanded clones.

v_gene	j_gene	abundance	d_gene	CDR3aa	CDR3nt
TRBV9	TRBJ1-3	-	-	CASSVAGNENTIYF	TGTGCCAGCAGCGTAGCAGGGAACGAAAACACCATATATTTT
TRBV15	TRBJ2-2	-	-	CATSRGSSADTGELFF	TGTGCCACCAGCAGAGGTAGCTCTGCGGACACCGGGGAGCTGTTTTTT
TRBV7-2	TRBJ2-1	few	-	CASSSRTPAGYNEQFF	TGTGCCAGCAGCTCACGGACCCCGGCCGGATACAATGAGCAGTTCTTC
TRBV2	TRBJ1-5	few	-	CASSEGHNQPQHF	TGTGCCAGCAGTGAAGGCCACAATCAGCCCCAGCATTTT
TRBV27	TRBJ1-3	-	-	CASRRGSAGNTIYF	TGTGCCAGCAGGCGGGGGTCAGCTGGAAACACCATATATTTT
TRBV10-3	TRBJ2-7	-	-	CAISESGSFSYEQYF	TGTGCCATCAGTGAGTCGGGCAGTTTCTCCTACGAGCAGTACTTC
TRBV4-3	TRBJ2-3	few	-	CASSQDERAGDTQYF	TGCGCCAGCAGCCAAGACGAGAGGGCCGGGGATACGCAGTATTTT
TRBV2	TRBJ1-5	-	TRBD1	CASSQRQGDQPQHF	TGTGCCAGCAGTCAACGACAGGGGGATCAGCCCCAGCATTTT
TRBV12-3/TRBV12-4	TRBJ2-7	-	TRBD2	CASSSTGTSGGEQYF	TGTGCCAGCAGTAGTACCGGGACTAGCGGGGGTGAGCAGTACTTC
TRBV12-3/TRBV12-4	TRBJ1-2	few	TRBD1	CASSGTQGTGIYGYTF	TGTGCCAGCAGTGGGACACAGGGGACGGGGATCTATGGCTACACCTTC
TRBV5-1	TRBJ1-5	many	-	CASSLEGLDQPQHF	TGCGCCAGCAGCTTGGAGGGACTCGATCAGCCCCAGCATTTT
TRBV5-6	TRBJ1-3	-	-	CASGTRRGSGNTIYF	TGTGCCAGCGGGACAAGGCGGGGGTCTGGAAACACCATATATTTT
TRBV4-1	TRBJ2-5	-	-	CASSQDWGSGQETQYF	TGCGCCAGCAGCCAAGATTGGGGGTCGGGGCAAGAGACCCAGTACTTC
TRBV7-3	TRBJ2-3	many	-	CASSLQSGADTQYF	TGTGCCAGCAGCCTCCAGTCCGGCGCAGATACGCAGTATTTT
TRBV7-9	TRBJ1-1	few	-	CASSLLRGLNTEAFF	TGTGCCAGCAGCTTACTCAGGGGCCTGAACACTGAAGCTTTCTTT
TRBV12-3/TRBV12-4	TRBJ2-3	few	-	CASSFWRGQRDTQYF	TGTGCCAGCAGTTTCTGGCGGGGGCAGAGGGATACGCAGTATTTT
TRBV4-1	TRBJ1-2	few	TRBD1	CASSQDRGRGYGYTF	TGCGCCAGCAGCCAGGACAGGGGGCGCGGCTATGGCTACACCTTC
TRBV6-2/TRBV6-3	TRBJ1-4	few	-	CASSSLVASEDPYEKLFF	TGTGCCAGCAGCTCCCTGGTAGCCTCCGAAGACCCTTATGAAAAACTGTTTTTT
TRBV7-8	TRBJ2-3	many	TRBD2	CASSLGGDYRSATQYF	TGTGCCAGCAGCTTAGGGGGGGACTATCGCTCAGCTACGCAGTATTTT
TRBV6-2/TRBV6-3	TRBJ1-4	few	-	CASRGWREKLFF	TGTGCCAGCAGGGGATGGCGGGAAAAACTGTTTTTT
TRBV12-3/TRBV12-4	TRBJ2-7	few	-	CASSFWTPYEYF	TGTGCCAGCAGTTTTTGGACACCCTACGAGTACTTC
TRBV30	TRBJ2-5	-	-	CAWSGGERETQYF	TGTGCCTGGAGTGGAGGGGAGAGGGAGACCCAGTACTTC
TRBV7-2	TRBJ2-7	few	-	CASSPDRLSYEQYF	TGTGCCAGCAGCCCCGACAGGCTTAGCTACGAGCAGTACTTC
TRBV10-3	TRBJ2-5	few	TRBD2	CAISQTSAETQYF	TGTGCCATCAGCCAGACTAGCGCGGAGACCCAGTACTTC
TRBV3-1	TRBJ2-7	many	-	CASGGQPSYEQYF	TGTGCCAGCGGGGGCCAACCCTCCTACGAGCAGTACTTC
TRBV18	TRBJ1-4	-	TRBD1	CASSPRTGSAEKLFF	TGTGCCAGCTCACCGCGGACAGGGTCAGCTGAAAAACTGTTTTTT
TRBV20-1	TRBJ1-3	-	-	CSARQEGAGNTIYF	TGCAGTGCTAGGCAAGAGGGGGCTGGAAACACCATATATTTT
TRBV6-2/TRBV6-3	TRBJ2-1	-	TRBD2	CASSYRTSGPGGQFF	TGTGCCAGCAGTTATAGGACTAGCGGGCCAGGGGGGCAGTTCTTC
TRBV6-5	TRBJ2-2	-	-	CASNPRGGSPTGELFF	TGTGCCAGCAATCCTCGTGGCGGCAGCCCCACCGGGGAGCTGTTTTTT
TRBV27	TRBJ2-7	-	-	CASSRAGTYYEQYF	TGTGCCAGCAGTCGTGCCGGGACCTACTACGAGCAGTACTTC
TRBV20-1	TRBJ2-5	many	-	CSASLAGLQETQYF	TGCAGTGCTAGCCTGGCGGGCCTCCAAGAGACCCAGTACTTC
TRBV11-2	TRBJ1-3	-	TRBD1	CASSVYRGLSGNTIYF	TGTGCCAGCAGCGTTTACAGGGGCCTCTCTGGAAACACCATATATTTT
TRBV6-2/TRBV6-3	TRBJ1-1	-	TRBD1	CASSYSAATGVAFF	TGTGCCAGCAGTTACTCGGCCGCGACAGGGGTCGCTTTCTTT
TRBV6-1	TRBJ1-5	-	-	CANGGSSNQPQHF	TGTGCCAATGGGGGTTCCAGCAATCAGCCCCAGCATTTT
TRBV5-1	TRBJ2-1	many	TRBD2	CASSRHSGLSSYNEQFF	TGCGCCAGCAGCCGACATAGCGGGCTGAGCTCCTACAATGAGCAGTTCTTC
TRBV7-6	TRBJ2-3	-	TRBD1	CASSWGQGNTDTQYF	TGTGCCAGCAGCTGGGGACAGGGGAACACAGATACGCAGTATTTT
TRBV7-9	TRBJ2-1	-	TRBD1	CASSAPGQGVNEQFF	TGTGCCAGCAGTGCACCGGGACAGGGGGTCAATGAGCAGTTCTTC
TRBV5-1	TRBJ2-1	-	-	CASSFGWQNEQFF	TGCGCCAGCAGCTTTGGGTGGCAGAATGAGCAGTTCTTC
TRBV29-1	TRBJ2-5	few	-	CSVEDQEGRAQYF	TGCAGCGTTGAAGATCAGGAGGGCAGGGCCCAGTACTTC
TRBV7-9	TRBJ1-1	-	-	CASRRRTENTEAFF	TGTGCCAGCAGGCGCCGGACGGAGAACACTGAAGCTTTCTTT
TRBV7-8	TRBJ2-1	-	-	CASSYDHSVCVQFF	TGTGCCAGCAGCTACGACCACTCGGTCTGCGTGCAGTTCTTC
TRBV28	TRBJ1-6	few	-	CASGTHRGSGLDSPLHF	TGTGCCAGCGGAACTCACCGAGGGTCAGGGTTGGATTCACCCCTCCACTTT
TRBV28	TRBJ2-1	few	TRBD1	CASSPGTGIYNEQFF	TGTGCCAGCAGTCCCGGGACAGGAATCTACAATGAGCAGTTCTTC
TRBV3-1	TRBJ1-1	few	TRBD1	CASSQVPGQGPTEAFF	TGTGCCAGCAGCCAAGTTCCGGGACAGGGGCCCACTGAAGCTTTCTTT
TRBV18	TRBJ2-1	-	TRBD2	CASSPIGLADNEQFF	TGTGCCAGCTCACCAATCGGACTAGCGGACAATGAGCAGTTCTTC
TRBV20-1	TRBJ2-3	-	TRBD2	CSASPGLAGVLASQYF	TGCAGTGCTAGCCCGGGACTAGCGGGGGTCTTGGCGTCGCAGTATTTT
TRBV5-1	TRBJ1-6	-	-	CASSYRQNSPLHF	TGCGCCAGCAGCTACCGACAAAATTCACCCCTCCACTTT
TRBV7-2	TRBJ2-3	many	-	CASSRRDTQYF	TGTGCCAGCAGCCGTAGAGATACGCAGTATTTT
TRBV7-8	TRBJ2-7	many	TRBD2	CASSASGLAGADEQYF	TGTGCCAGCAGCGCAAGCGGACTAGCGGGGGCAGACGAGCAGTACTTC
TRBV4-1	TRBJ1-6	few	TRBD1	CASTPRAGGGSPLHF	TGCGCCAGCACCCCGCGGGCAGGGGGAGGCTCACCCCTCCACTTT
TRBV7-9	TRBJ1-6	few	TRBD1	CASSPTGEYNSPLHF	TGTGCCAGCAGCCCGACAGGGGAGTATAATTCACCCCTCCACTTT
TRBV12-3/TRBV12-4	TRBJ1-2	-	TRBD1	CASRSTGQGSGYTF	TGTGCCAGCAGAAGCACGGGACAGGGATCCGGCTACACCTTC
TRBV4-3	TRBJ2-1	few	-	CASSQDGGGPTYNEQFF	TGCGCCAGCAGCCAAGATGGAGGGGGGCCTACCTACAATGAGCAGTTCTTC